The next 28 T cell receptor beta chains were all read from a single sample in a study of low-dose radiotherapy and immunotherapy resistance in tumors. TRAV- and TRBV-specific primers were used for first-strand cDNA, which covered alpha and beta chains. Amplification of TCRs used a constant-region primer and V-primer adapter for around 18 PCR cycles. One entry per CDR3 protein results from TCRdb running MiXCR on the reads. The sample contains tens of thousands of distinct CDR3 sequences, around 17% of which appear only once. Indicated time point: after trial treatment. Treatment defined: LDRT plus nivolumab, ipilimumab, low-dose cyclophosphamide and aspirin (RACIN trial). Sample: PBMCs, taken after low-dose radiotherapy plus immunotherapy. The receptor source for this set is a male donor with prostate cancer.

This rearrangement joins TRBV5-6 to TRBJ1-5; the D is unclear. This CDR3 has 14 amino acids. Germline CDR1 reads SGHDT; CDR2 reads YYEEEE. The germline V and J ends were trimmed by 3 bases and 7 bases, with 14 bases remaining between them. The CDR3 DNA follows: TGTGCCAGCAGCTCGGAAGGACGGAGACAGCCCCAGCATTTT. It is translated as CASSSEGRRQPQHF.

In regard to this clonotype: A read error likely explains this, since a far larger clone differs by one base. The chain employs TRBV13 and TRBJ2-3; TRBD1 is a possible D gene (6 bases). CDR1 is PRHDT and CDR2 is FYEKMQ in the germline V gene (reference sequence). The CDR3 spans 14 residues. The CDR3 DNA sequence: TGTGCCAGCAGCTCAGGGGTGGACGGAGATACGCGGTATTTT. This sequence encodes CASSSGVDGDTRYF.

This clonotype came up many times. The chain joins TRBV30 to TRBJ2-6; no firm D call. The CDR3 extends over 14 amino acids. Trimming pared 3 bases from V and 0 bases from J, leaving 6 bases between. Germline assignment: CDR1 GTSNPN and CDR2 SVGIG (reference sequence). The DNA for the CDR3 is TGTGCCTGGAGCCGCTCCTCTGGGGCCAACGTCCTGACTTTC. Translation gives CAWSRSSGANVLTF.

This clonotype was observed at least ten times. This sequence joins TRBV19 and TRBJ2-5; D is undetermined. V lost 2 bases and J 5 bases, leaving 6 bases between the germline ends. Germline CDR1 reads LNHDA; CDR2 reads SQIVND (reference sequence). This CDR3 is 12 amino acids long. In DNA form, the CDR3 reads TGTGCCAGTAGTATAACACCGGAGACCCAGTACTTC. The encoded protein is CASSITPETQYF.

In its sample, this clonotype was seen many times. CDR3 sequence reads: CASSRGTTNEQFF. For the CDR3, the DNA is TGTGCCAGCAGCCGAGGGACTACCAATGAGCAGTTCTTC. The chain joins TRBV12-3 or TRBV12-4 to TRBJ2-1; 7 bases align to TRBD2. The CDR3 is 13 residues long. V was clipped by 6 bases and J by 6 bases; unmatched bases: 5.

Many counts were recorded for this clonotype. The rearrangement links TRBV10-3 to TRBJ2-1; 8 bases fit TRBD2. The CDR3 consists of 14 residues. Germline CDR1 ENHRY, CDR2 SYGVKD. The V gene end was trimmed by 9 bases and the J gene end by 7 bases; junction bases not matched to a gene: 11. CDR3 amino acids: CAISVSGGINEQFF. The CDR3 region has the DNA TGTGCCATATCGGTATCGGGAGGGATTAATGAGCAGTTCTTC.

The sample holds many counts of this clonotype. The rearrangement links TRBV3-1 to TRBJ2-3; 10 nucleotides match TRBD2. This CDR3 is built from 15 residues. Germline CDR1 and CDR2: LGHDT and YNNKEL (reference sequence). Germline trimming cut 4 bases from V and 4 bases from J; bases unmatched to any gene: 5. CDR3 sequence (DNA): TGTGCCAGCAGCCCTAGCGGGAGAGCCCCAGATACGCAGTATTTT. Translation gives CASSPSGRAPDTQYF.

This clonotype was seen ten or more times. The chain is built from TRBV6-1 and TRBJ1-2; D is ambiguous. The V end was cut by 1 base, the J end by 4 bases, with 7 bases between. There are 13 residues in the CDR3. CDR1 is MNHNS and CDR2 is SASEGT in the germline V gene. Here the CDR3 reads CASSEGGGYGYTF. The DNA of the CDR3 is TGTGCCAGCAGTGAAGGTGGCGGCTATGGCTACACCTTC.

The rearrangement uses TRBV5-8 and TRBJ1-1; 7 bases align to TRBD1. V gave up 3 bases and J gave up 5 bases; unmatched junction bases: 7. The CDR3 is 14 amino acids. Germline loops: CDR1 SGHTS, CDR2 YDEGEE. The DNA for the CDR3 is TGTGCCAGCAGCTCAGACAGGGTGCTTACTGAAGCTTTCTTT. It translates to CASSSDRVLTEAFF.

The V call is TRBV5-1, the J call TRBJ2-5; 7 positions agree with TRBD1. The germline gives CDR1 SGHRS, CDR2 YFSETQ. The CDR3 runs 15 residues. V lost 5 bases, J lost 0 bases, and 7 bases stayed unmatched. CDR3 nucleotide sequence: TGCGCCAGCAGGGGACAGCTGGCGAACCAAGAGACCCAGTACTTC. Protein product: CASRGQLANQETQYF.

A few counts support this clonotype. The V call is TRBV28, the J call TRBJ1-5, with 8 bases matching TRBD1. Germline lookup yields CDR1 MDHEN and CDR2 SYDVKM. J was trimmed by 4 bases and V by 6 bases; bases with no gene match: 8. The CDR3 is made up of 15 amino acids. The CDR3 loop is CASRRQGISNQPQHF. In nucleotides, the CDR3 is TGTGCCAGCAGGCGACAGGGGATTAGTAATCAGCCCCAGCATTTT.

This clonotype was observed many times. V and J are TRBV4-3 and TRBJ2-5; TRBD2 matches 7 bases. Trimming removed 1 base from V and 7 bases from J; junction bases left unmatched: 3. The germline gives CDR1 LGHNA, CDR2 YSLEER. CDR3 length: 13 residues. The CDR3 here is CASSQVWGGTQYF. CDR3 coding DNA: TGCGCCAGCAGCCAAGTATGGGGGGGGACCCAGTACTTC.

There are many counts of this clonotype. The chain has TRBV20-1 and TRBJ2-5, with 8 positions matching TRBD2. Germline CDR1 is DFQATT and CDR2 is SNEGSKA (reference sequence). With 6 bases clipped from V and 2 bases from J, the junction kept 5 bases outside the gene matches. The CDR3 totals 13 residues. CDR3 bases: TGCAGTGCCCAAACGGGGGGGCAAGAGACCCAGTACTTC. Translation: CSAQTGGQETQYF.

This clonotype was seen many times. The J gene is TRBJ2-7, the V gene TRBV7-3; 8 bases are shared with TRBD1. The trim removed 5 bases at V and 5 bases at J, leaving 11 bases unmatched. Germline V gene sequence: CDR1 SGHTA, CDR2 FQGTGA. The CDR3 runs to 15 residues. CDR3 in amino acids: CASSLRDRRVHEQYF. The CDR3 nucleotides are TGTGCCAGCAGCCTCCGGGACAGGAGGGTCCACGAGCAGTACTTC.

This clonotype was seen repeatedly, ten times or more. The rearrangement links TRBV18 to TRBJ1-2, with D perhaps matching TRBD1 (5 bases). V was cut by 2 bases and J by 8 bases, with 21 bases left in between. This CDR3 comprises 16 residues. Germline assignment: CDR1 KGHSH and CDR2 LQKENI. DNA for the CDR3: TGTGCCAGCTCACCAGAACGTCAGGGTATGGCTCAAGGCTACACCTTC. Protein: CASSPERQGMAQGYTF.

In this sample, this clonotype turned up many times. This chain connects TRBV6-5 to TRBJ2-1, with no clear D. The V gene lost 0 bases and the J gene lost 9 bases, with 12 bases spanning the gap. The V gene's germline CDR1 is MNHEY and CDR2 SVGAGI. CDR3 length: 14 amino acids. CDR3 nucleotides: TGTGCCAGCAGTTACTCGAGTCTCGGTGTTGAGCAGTTCTTC. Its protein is CASSYSSLGVEQFF.

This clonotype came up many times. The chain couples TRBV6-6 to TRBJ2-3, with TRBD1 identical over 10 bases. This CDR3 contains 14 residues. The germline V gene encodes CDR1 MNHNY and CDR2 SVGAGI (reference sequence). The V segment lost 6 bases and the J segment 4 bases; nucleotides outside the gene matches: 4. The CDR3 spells CASSLGQGADTQYF. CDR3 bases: TGTGCCAGCAGCCTAGGACAGGGGGCAGATACGCAGTATTTT.

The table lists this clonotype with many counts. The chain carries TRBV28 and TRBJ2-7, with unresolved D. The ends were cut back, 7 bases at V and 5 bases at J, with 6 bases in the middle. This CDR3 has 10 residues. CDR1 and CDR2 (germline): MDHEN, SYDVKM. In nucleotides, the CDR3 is TGTGCCAGCAAGGGCGACGAGCAGTACTTC. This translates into CASKGDEQYF.

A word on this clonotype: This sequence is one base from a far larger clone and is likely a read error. The CDR3 region is CASGLGYEQYF. Written as DNA, the CDR3 is TGTGCCAGCGGCTTAGGCTACGAGCAGTACTTC. J is TRBJ2-7 and V is TRBV27; D remains unclear. This CDR3 has 11 amino acids. From germline, CDR1 is MNHEY and CDR2 SMNVEV (reference sequence). Trimming stripped 8 bases from V and 3 bases from J, with 8 bases between.

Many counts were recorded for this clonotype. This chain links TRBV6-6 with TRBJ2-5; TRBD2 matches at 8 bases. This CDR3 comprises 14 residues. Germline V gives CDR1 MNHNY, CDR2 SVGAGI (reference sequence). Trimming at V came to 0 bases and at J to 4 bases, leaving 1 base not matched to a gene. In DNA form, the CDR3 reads TGTGCCAGCAGTTACTCAACTAGCGGAGAGACCCAGTACTTC. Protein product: CASSYSTSGETQYF.

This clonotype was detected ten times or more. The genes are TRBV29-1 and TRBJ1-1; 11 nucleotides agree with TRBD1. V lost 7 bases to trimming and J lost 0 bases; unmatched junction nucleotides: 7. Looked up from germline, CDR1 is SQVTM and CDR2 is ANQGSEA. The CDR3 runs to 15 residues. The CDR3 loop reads CSAAGTGGLNTEAFF. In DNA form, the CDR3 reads TGCAGCGCGGCCGGGACAGGGGGTTTGAACACTGAAGCTTTCTTT.

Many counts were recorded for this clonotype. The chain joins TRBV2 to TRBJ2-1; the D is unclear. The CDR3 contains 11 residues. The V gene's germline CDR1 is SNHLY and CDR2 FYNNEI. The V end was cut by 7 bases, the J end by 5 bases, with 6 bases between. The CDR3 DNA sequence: TGTGCCAGCACCGTACACAATGAGCAGTTCTTC. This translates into CASTVHNEQFF.

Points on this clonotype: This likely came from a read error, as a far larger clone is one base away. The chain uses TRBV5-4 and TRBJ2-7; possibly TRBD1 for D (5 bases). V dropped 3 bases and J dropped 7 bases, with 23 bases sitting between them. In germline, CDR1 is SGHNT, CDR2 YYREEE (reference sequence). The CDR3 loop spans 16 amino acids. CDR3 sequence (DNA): TGTGCCAGCAGCTCTCAAACTGGGGCCCAATACAATGAGCAGTACTTC. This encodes CASSSQTGAQYNEQYF. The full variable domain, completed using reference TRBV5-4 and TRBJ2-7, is ETGVTQSPTHLIKTRGQQVTLRCSSQSGHNTVSWYQQALGQGPQFIFQYYREEENGRGNFPPRFSGLQFPNYSSELNVNALELDDSALYLCASSSQTGAQYNEQYFGPGTRLTVT.

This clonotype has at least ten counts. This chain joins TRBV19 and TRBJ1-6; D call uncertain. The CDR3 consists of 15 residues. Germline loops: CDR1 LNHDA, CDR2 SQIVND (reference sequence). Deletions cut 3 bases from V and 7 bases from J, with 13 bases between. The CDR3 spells CASSIGVDRNSPLHF. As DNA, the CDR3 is TGTGCCAGTAGTATCGGTGTGGATAGGAATTCACCCCTCCACTTT. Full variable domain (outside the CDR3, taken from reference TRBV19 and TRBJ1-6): DGGITQSPKYLFRKEGQNVTLSCEQNLNHDAMYWYRQDPGQGLRLIYYSQIVNDFQKGDIAEGYSVSREKKESFPLTVTSAQKNPTAFYLCASSIGVDRNSPLHFGNGTRLTVT.

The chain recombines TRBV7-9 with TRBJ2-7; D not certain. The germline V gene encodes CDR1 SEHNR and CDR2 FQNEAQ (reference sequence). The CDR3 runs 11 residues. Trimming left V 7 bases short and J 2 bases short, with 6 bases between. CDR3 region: CASISAYEQYF. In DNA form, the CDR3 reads TGTGCCAGCATCTCAGCCTACGAGCAGTACTTC. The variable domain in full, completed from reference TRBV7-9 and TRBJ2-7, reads DTGVSQNPRHKITKRGQNVTFRCDPISEHNRLYWYRQTLGQGPEFLTYFQNEAQLEKSRLLSDRFSAERPKGSFSTLEIQRTEQGDSAMYLCASISAYEQYFGPGTRLTVT.

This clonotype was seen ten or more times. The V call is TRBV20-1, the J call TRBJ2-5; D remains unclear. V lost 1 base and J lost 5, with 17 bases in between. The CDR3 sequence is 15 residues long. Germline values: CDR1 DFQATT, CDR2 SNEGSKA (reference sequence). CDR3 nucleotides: TGCAGTGCTAGAGCCCCGGTGACGGCGCAGGAGACCCAGTACTTC. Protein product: CSARAPVTAQETQYF.

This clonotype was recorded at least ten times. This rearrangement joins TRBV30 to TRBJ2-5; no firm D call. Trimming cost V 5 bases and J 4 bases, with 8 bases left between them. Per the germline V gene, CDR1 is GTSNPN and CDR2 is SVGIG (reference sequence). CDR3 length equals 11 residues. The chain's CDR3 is CAWAAIETQYF. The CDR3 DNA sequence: TGTGCCTGGGCGGCCATAGAGACCCAGTACTTC.

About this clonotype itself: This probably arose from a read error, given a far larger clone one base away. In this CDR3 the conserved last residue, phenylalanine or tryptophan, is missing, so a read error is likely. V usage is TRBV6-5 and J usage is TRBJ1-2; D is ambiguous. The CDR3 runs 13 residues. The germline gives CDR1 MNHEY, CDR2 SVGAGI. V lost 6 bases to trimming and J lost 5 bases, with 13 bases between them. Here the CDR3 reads CASRISPSYGYTL. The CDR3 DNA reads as TGTGCCAGCAGAATCAGTCCCTCTTATGGCTACACCTTG.